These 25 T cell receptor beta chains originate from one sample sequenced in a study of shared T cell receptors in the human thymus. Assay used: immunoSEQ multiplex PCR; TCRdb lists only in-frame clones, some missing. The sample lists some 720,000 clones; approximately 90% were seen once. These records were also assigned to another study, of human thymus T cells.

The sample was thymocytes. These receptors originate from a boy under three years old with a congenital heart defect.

CDR3 nucleotide sequence: TGCGCCAGCAGCCAAGAGCCTCGGGAGCTTGGCTCTGGGGCCAACGTCCTGACTTTC. This gives the protein CASSQEPRELGSGANVLTF. The rearrangement joins TRBV4-3 to TRBJ2-6; D possibly corresponds to TRBD2 (6 bases). V was trimmed by 0 bases and J by 0 bases, leaving 15 bases between them. CDR3 length: 19 amino acids. CDR1 LGHNA and CDR2 YSLEER come from the germline V gene.

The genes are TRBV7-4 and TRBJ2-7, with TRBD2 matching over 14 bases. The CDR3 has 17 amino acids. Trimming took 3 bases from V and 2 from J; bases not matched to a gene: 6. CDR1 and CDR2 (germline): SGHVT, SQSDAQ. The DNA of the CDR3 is TGTGCCAGCAGCTTGGGGACTAGCGGGAGCAAAACCTACGAGCAGTACTTC. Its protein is CASSLGTSGSKTYEQYF.

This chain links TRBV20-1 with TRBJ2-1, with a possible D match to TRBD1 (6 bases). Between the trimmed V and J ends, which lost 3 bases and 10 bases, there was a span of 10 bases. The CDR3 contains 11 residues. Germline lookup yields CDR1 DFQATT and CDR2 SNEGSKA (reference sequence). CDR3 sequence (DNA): TGCAGTGCTAGTTTGGGACAAGAGCAGTTCTTC. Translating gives CSASLGQEQFF.

CDR3 DNA sequence: TGTGCCAGCAGCCCCCTTCCCCGCACAGATACGCAGTATTTT. It is translated as CASSPLPRTDTQYF. The V and J genes are TRBV5-6 and TRBJ2-3; D gene unclear. Germline V lookup: CDR1 SGHDT, CDR2 YYEEEE. The CDR3 is made up of 14 amino acids. V lost 4 bases and J lost 1, with 10 bases in between.

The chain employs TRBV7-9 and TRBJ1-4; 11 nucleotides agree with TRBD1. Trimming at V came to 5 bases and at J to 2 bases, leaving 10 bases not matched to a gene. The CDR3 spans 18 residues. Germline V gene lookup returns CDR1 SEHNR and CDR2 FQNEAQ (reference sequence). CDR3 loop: CASSVSRDRGSTNEKLFF. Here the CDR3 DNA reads TGTGCCAGCAGCGTATCCCGGGACAGGGGGAGTACTAATGAAAAACTGTTTTTT. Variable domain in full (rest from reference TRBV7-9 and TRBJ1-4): DTGVSQNPRHKITKRGQNVTFRCDPISEHNRLYWYRQTLGQGPEFLTYFQNEAQLEKSRLLSDRFSAERPKGSFSTLEIQRTEQGDSAMYLCASSVSRDRGSTNEKLFFGSGTQLSVL.

The CDR3 DNA reads as TGTGCCTGGAGCCACTTCTCTGGAAACACCATATATTTT. This sequence encodes CAWSHFSGNTIYF. The chain links TRBV30 to TRBJ1-3, with D uncertain. V was cut by 3 bases and J by 0 bases, with 6 bases left in between. Germline V CDR1 and CDR2: GTSNPN, SVGIG (reference sequence). The CDR3 runs to 13 residues.

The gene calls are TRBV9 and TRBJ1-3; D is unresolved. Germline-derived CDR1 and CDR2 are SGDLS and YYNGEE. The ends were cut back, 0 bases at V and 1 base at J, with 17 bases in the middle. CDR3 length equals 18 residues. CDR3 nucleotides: TGTGCCAGCAGCGTAGGCCCTCCGGGAACTTCATCTGGAAACACCATATATTTT. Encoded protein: CASSVGPPGTSSGNTIYF.

CDR3 sequence reads: CASGLNVGTGGALIGYTF. The CDR3 bases are TGTGCTAGTGGTTTGAACGTTGGGACAGGGGGCGCCTTAATTGGCTACACCTTC. The chain employs TRBV12-5 and TRBJ1-2, with 12 bases identical to TRBD1. This CDR3 comprises 18 residues. Germline-derived CDR1 and CDR2 are LGHNT and FRNRAP. J gave up 7 bases and V 2 bases, and 14 bases lay outside the gene matches.

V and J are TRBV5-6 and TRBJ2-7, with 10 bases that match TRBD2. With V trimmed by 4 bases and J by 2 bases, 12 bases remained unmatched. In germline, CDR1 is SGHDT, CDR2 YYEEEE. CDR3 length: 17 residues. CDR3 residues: CASSVPGLARQAYEQYF. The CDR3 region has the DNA TGTGCCAGCAGCGTCCCGGGACTAGCGCGGCAGGCCTACGAGCAGTACTTC.

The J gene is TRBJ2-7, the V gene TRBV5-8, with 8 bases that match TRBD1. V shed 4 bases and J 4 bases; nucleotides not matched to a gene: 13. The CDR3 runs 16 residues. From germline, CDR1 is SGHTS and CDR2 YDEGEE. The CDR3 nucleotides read TGTGCCAGCAGCCGACCCGCAAGGACAGGGCGGTACGAGCAGTACTTC. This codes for CASSRPARTGRYEQYF.

The CDR3: CSVGQGYTF. The CDR3 DNA reads TGCAGCGTGGGACAGGGCTACACCTTC. This sequence joins TRBV29-1 and TRBJ1-2, with 7 bases fitting TRBD1. This CDR3 spans 9 amino acids. Germline lookup yields CDR1 SQVTM and CDR2 ANQGSEA. With 6 bases clipped from V and 8 bases from J, the junction kept 0 bases outside the gene matches. Looking up the rest from reference TRBV29-1 and TRBJ1-2 gives the full variable domain: SAVISQKPSRDICQRGTSLTIQCQVDSQVTMMFWYRQQPGQSLTLIATANQGSEATYESGFVIDKFPISRPNLTFSTLTVSNMSPEDSSIYLCSVGQGYTFGSGTRLTVV.

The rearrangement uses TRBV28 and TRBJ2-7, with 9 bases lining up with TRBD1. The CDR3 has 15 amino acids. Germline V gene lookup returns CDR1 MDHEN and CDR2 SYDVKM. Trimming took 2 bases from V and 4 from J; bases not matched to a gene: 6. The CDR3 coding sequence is TGTGCCAGCAGTTTAGTGGGGACAGGGTTTTACGAGCAGTACTTC. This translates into CASSLVGTGFYEQYF.

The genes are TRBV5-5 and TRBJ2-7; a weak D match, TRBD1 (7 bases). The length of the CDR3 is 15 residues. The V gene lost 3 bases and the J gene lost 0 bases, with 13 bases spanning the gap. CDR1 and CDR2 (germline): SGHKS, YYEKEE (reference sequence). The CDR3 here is CASSSDQGGSYEQYF. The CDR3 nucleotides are TGTGCCAGCAGCTCGGACCAGGGGGGCTCCTACGAGCAGTACTTC.

The CDR3 DNA reads as TGTGCCAGCAGCTTATTCGGGACAGGGGGCGGGGAGACCCAGTACTTC. This sequence encodes CASSLFGTGGGETQYF. This chain links TRBV7-9 with TRBJ2-5; 12 bases align to TRBD1. CDR3 length: 16 amino acids. Unmatched junction bases numbered 6, after V lost 2 bases and J lost 5 bases. From germline, CDR1 is SEHNR and CDR2 FQNEAQ (reference sequence).

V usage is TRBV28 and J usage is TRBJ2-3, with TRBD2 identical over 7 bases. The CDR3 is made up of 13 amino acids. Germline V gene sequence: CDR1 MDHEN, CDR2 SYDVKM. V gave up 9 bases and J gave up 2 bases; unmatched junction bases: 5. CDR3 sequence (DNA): TGTGCCAGTCGTAGCGGGTTCACAGATACGCAGTATTTT. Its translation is CASRSGFTDTQYF.

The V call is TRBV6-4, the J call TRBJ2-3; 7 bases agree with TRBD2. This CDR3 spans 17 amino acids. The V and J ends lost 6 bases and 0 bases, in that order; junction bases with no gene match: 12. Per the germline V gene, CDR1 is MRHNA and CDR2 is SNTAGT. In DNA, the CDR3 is TGTGCCAGCAGAAACCCCGGGGAGCGGGGTAGCACAGATACGCAGTATTTT. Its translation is CASRNPGERGSTDTQYF.

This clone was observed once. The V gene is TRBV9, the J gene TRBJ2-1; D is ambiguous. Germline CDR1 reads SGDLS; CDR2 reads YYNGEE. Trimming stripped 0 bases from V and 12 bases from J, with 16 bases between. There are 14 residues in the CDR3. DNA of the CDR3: TGTGCCAGCAGCGTAGGGCCCTCAACGATTGGGCAGTTCTTC. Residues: CASSVGPSTIGQFF.

The CDR3: CATSRKRVNIQYF. CDR3 bases: TGTGCCACCAGCAGGAAGAGGGTAAACATTCAGTACTTC. The rearrangement uses TRBV15 and TRBJ2-4; weak D call: TRBD2 (5 bases). Per germline, CDR1 LNHNV and CDR2 YYDKDF (reference sequence). The length of the CDR3 is 13 residues. V lost 3 bases and J lost 6, with 9 bases in between. Looking up the rest from reference TRBV15 and TRBJ2-4 gives the full variable domain: DAMVIQNPRYQVTQFGKPVTLSCSQTLNHNVMYWYQQKSSQAPKLLFHYYDKDFNNEADTPDNFQSRRPNTSFCFLDIRSPGLGDTAMYLCATSRKRVNIQYFGAGTRLSVL.

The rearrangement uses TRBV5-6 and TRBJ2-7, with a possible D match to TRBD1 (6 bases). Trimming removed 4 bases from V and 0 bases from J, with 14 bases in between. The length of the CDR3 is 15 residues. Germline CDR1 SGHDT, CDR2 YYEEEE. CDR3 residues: CASSPMPGHSYEQYF. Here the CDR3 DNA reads TGTGCCAGCAGCCCAATGCCGGGACACTCCTACGAGCAGTACTTC.

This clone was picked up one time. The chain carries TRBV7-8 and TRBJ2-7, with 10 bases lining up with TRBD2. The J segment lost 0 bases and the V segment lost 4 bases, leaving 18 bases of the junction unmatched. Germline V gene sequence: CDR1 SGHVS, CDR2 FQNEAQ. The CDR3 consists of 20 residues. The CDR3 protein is CASSSHPLAGEERGSYEQYF. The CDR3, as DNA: TGTGCCAGCAGCTCTCACCCCCTAGCGGGAGAAGAGAGAGGCTCCTACGAGCAGTACTTC.

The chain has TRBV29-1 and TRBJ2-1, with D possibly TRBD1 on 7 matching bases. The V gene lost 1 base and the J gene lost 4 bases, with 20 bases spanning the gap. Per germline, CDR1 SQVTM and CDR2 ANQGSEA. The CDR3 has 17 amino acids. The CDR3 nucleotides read TGCAGCGTTGAAGGGATCCATATGACAGGGAGGTACAATGAGCAGTTCTTC. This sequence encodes CSVEGIHMTGRYNEQFF.

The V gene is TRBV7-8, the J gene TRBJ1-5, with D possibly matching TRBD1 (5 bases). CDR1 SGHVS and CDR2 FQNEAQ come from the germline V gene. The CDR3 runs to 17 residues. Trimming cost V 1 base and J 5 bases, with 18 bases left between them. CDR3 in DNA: TGTGCCAGCAGCTTAGGGTGGAGGGGCCCCCTTTATCAGCCCCAGCATTTT. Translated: CASSLGWRGPLYQPQHF.

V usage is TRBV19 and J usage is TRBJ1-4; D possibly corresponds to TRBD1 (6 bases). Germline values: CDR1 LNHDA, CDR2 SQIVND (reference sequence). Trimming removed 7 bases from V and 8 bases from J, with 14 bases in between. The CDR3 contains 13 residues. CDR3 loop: CASTDSQGEKLFF. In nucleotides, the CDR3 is TGTGCCAGTACCGACTCCCAGGGGGAAAAACTGTTTTTT.

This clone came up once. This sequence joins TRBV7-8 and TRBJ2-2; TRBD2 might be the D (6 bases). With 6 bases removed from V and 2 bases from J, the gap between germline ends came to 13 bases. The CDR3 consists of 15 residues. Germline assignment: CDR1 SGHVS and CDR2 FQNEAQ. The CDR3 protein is CASRAARGNTGELFF. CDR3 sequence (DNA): TGTGCCAGCAGGGCCGCGCGGGGTAACACCGGGGAGCTGTTTTTT.

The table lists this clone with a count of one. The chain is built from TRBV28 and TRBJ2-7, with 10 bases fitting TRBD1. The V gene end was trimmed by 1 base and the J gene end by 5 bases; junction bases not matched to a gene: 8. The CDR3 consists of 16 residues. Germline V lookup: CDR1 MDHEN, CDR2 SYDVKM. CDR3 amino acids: CASSLSSTGGVNEQYF. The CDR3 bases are TGTGCCAGCAGTTTATCGTCGACAGGGGGCGTCAACGAGCAGTACTTC.